The rows below give T cell receptor beta chains drawn from one sample of a study of blood T cells in healthy people across ages. TCRdb recomputed calls from the 5' RACE reads with MiXCR, one row per CDR3 protein. The table records about 1.6 million distinct CDR3 sequences, around 35% of them present only once. The sequencing input was blood. These receptor sequences come from a woman aged 25-40 years in good health. CDR3s include the opening cysteine and the closing phenylalanine or tryptophan. Each record gives: J gene, V gene, D gene, clone size, CDR3 length, CDR3 protein, CDR3 DNA. D genes are given only for firm matches. Part of the rows lack a size; the others show once, few, many or a class for expanded clones.

>TRBJ2-7|TRBV20-1|TRBD2|few|14
CSASRAGVDYEQYF
TGCAGTGCTAGTAGAGCGGGAGTAGACTACGAGCAGTACTTC
>TRBJ1-5|TRBV4-1|-|-|18
CASSQDGAGTDSNQPQHF
TGCGCCAGCAGCCAAGATGGCGCTGGGACCGATAGCAATCAGCCCCAGCATTTT
>TRBJ2-1|TRBV12-3/TRBV12-4|TRBD2|-|18
CASIPGVAGASSYNEQFF
TGTGCCAGCATCCCCGGGGTAGCGGGAGCGAGCTCCTACAATGAGCAGTTCTTC
>TRBJ2-7|TRBV6-1|-|-|13
CASSDGGHYEQYF
TGTGCCAGCAGTGACGGGGGCCACTACGAGCAGTACTTC
>TRBJ2-5|TRBV20-1|-|few|15
CSASPAWGAGETQYF
TGCAGTGCTAGTCCGGCATGGGGGGCAGGGGAGACCCAGTACTTC
>TRBJ1-1|TRBV6-4|-|-|16
CASSAGVGTRNTEAFF
TGTGCCAGCAGTGCCGGGGTCGGGACAAGGAACACTGAAGCTTTCTTT
>TRBJ1-2|TRBV20-1|TRBD1|few|13
CSATPGQDYGYTF
TGCAGTGCTACACCGGGACAGGACTATGGCTACACCTTC
>TRBJ1-2|TRBV27|-|-|12
CASSYDRLGYTF
TGTGCCAGCAGTTATGACAGGCTTGGCTACACCTTC
>TRBJ2-6|TRBV30|-|few|14
CAWENSSGANVLTF
TGTGCCTGGGAGAACAGCTCTGGGGCCAACGTCCTGACTTTC
>TRBJ2-6|TRBV5-1|-|few|15
CASRGVNSGANVLTF
TGCGCCAGCAGAGGGGTGAACTCTGGGGCCAACGTCCTGACTTTC
>TRBJ2-7|TRBV6-5|TRBD1|few|14
CASSMGQISYEQYF
TGTGCCAGCAGCATGGGACAGATTTCCTACGAGCAGTACTTC
>TRBJ1-2|TRBV7-2|TRBD1|-|15
CASSTEVGQGGGYTF
TGTGCCAGCAGCACAGAGGTGGGACAGGGAGGAGGCTACACCTTC
>TRBJ2-1|TRBV6-2/TRBV6-3|TRBD2|-|19
CAGSRKDSGRARTYNEQFF
TGTGCCGGCAGTAGGAAAGATAGCGGGAGGGCCAGGACCTACAATGAGCAGTTCTTC
>TRBJ2-2|TRBV7-6|TRBD2|-|18
CASSFNTVAGGNTGELFF
TGTGCCAGCAGCTTCAATACCGTAGCGGGAGGGAACACCGGGGAGCTGTTTTTT
>TRBJ1-5|TRBV5-1|-|once|19
CASSWGFDGSPPNNQPQHF
TGCGCCAGCAGCTGGGGATTCGACGGATCCCCTCCGAACAATCAGCCCCAGCATTTT
>TRBJ1-5|TRBV20-1|-|-|13
CSASKNSNQPQHF
TGCAGTGCTAGCAAGAATAGCAATCAGCCCCAGCATTTT
>TRBJ1-1|TRBV27|-|few|14
CASSFGRGSTEAFF
TGTGCCAGCAGCTTTGGGCGGGGGAGCACTGAAGCTTTCTTT
>TRBJ1-6|TRBV27|-|-|13
CASWRGPTSPLHF
TGTGCCAGCTGGCGGGGCCCCACTTCACCCCTCCACTTT
>TRBJ2-3|TRBV20-1|TRBD2|few|15
CSAFSRTSRTDTQYF
TGCAGTGCGTTTAGTCGGACTAGCCGCACAGATACGCAGTATTTT
>TRBJ2-7|TRBV12-3/TRBV12-4|TRBD1|few|15
CASSHGQGRAYEQYF
TGTGCCAGCAGCCACGGACAGGGGAGAGCCTACGAGCAGTACTTC
>TRBJ1-6|TRBV5-1|TRBD1|-|15
CASSLTGGYGSPLHF
TGCGCCAGCAGCTTGACAGGGGGTTACGGTTCACCCCTCCACTTT
>TRBJ2-1|TRBV5-1|-|-|15
CASNTGAHSYNEQFF
TGCGCCAGCAATACAGGTGCCCATTCCTACAATGAGCAGTTCTTC
>TRBJ2-7|TRBV28|-|-|12
CATTLGAGEQYF
TGTGCCACCACGCTGGGGGCGGGTGAGCAGTACTTC
>TRBJ2-1|TRBV3-1|-|-|16
CASSQDLRPSGNEQFF
TGTGCCAGCAGCCAAGATCTGCGTCCGTCTGGGAATGAGCAGTTCTTC
>TRBJ2-7|TRBV6-5|TRBD1|-|15
CASSYSGTGGNEQYF
TGTGCCAGCAGTTACTCAGGGACAGGGGGCAACGAGCAGTACTTC
>TRBJ2-5|TRBV6-5|TRBD1|-|14
CVSSYSRGLETQYF
TGTGTCAGCAGTTACTCGAGGGGGCTGGAGACCCAGTACTTC
>TRBJ2-5|TRBV28|TRBD2|-|16
CASRSSGITKEETQYF
TGTGCCAGCAGGAGTAGCGGGATTACGAAGGAGGAGACCCAGTACTTC
>TRBJ2-2|TRBV6-5|TRBD2|-|18
CASSYAPLSRGLTGELFF
TGTGCCAGCAGTTACGCCCCCCTTTCGCGGGGACTAACCGGGGAGCTGTTTTTT
>TRBJ2-5|TRBV13|TRBD1|-|16
CASSDGTGDIQETQYF
TGTGCCAGCAGCGACGGGACAGGGGATATCCAAGAGACCCAGTACTTC